Listed below are T cell receptor beta chains from one sample, sequenced in a study of OX40 agonist ivuxolimab in advanced cancers. Profiled with immunoSEQ multiplex PCR; TCRdb holds only in-frame clones, not every one. There are some 70,000 clones in the sample; roughly 88% occur only once, and around 2.6% lies in the top ten. Sequenced material: CD4+ or CD8+ T cells sorted from blood, taken in a trial of the OX40 agonist ivuxolimab. The receptors were sampled from an adult with an advanced solid tumor such as melanoma, head and neck, liver or kidney cancer. CDR3s include the opening cysteine and the closing phenylalanine or tryptophan. Each record gives: D gene, clone size, V gene, J gene, CDR3 protein, CDR3 DNA. A D gene is named only where the DNA matches it firmly. Where a row states a size, it is once, few, many or the class of an expanded clone; other rows omit it.

D gene: .; clone size: .; V gene: TRBV7-6; J gene: TRBJ2-2; CDR3 protein: CASSLWRTSGELFF; CDR3 DNA: TGTGCCAGCAGCTTATGGAGGACGTCCGGGGAGCTGTTTTTT
D gene: TRBD1; clone size: .; V gene: TRBV7-9; J gene: TRBJ2-7; CDR3 protein: CASSSSGQGHLGQYF; CDR3 DNA: TGTGCCAGCAGCTCCTCGGGACAGGGCCACCTCGGGCAGTACTTC
D gene: .; clone size: .; V gene: TRBV5-6; J gene: TRBJ2-7; CDR3 protein: CASSLYEQYF; CDR3 DNA: TGTGCCAGCAGCCTCTACGAGCAGTACTTC
D gene: TRBD2; clone size: .; V gene: TRBV5-1; J gene: TRBJ2-7; CDR3 protein: CASSLFAGGVYEQYF; CDR3 DNA: TGCGCCAGCAGCTTGTTCGCTGGGGGGGTCTACGAGCAGTACTTC
D gene: .; clone size: .; V gene: TRBV28; J gene: TRBJ1-2; CDR3 protein: CASGATGYGYTF; CDR3 DNA: TGTGCCAGCGGGGCAACAGGATATGGCTACACCTTC
D gene: TRBD2; clone size: .; V gene: TRBV5-1; J gene: TRBJ2-3; CDR3 protein: CASSFREAFTDTQYF; CDR3 DNA: TGCGCCAGCAGCTTCCGGGAGGCCTTCACAGATACGCAGTATTTT
D gene: .; clone size: .; V gene: TRBV6-6; J gene: TRBJ1-1; CDR3 protein: CASSYRQTNTEAFF; CDR3 DNA: TGTGCCAGCAGTTACCGGCAGACGAACACTGAAGCTTTCTTT
D gene: .; clone size: .; V gene: TRBV10-3; J gene: TRBJ1-1; CDR3 protein: CAISAGRDFEAFF; CDR3 DNA: TGTGCCATCAGTGCAGGCAGAGACTTTGAAGCTTTCTTT
D gene: .; clone size: few; V gene: TRBV7-3; J gene: TRBJ2-2; CDR3 protein: CASSSLMSGELFF; CDR3 DNA: TGTGCCAGCAGCTCCCTAATGTCCGGGGAGCTGTTTTTT
D gene: .; clone size: few; V gene: TRBV21-1; J gene: TRBJ1-2; CDR3 protein: CASPQGGYTF; CDR3 DNA: TGTGCCAGCCCTCAGGGAGGCTACACCTTC
D gene: TRBD1; clone size: few; V gene: TRBV6-1; J gene: TRBJ1-5; CDR3 protein: CASSFTGGGQPQHF; CDR3 DNA: TGTGCCAGCAGTTTTACAGGGGGCGGGCAGCCCCAGCATTTT
D gene: .; clone size: .; V gene: TRBV19; J gene: TRBJ2-2; CDR3 protein: CASSLTGLTGELFF; CDR3 DNA: TGTGCCAGTAGCCTGACAGGTCTCACCGGGGAGCTGTTTTTT
D gene: TRBD2; clone size: .; V gene: TRBV7-9; J gene: TRBJ2-5; CDR3 protein: CASSLNLAGEETQYF; CDR3 DNA: TGTGCCAGCAGCTTAAATCTAGCGGGAGAAGAGACCCAGTACTTC
D gene: .; clone size: .; V gene: TRBV11-2; J gene: TRBJ2-7; CDR3 protein: CASSLGGPYEQYF; CDR3 DNA: TGTGCCAGCAGCTTGGGGGGACCTTACGAGCAGTACTTC
D gene: .; clone size: .; V gene: TRBV28; J gene: TRBJ2-7; CDR3 protein: CASSLRLVSSYEQYF; CDR3 DNA: TGTGCCAGCAGTTTACGTCTAGTAAGCTCCTACGAGCAGTACTTC
D gene: .; clone size: few; V gene: TRBV7-8; J gene: TRBJ1-6; CDR3 protein: CASSSDMVNSPLHF; CDR3 DNA: TGTGCCAGCAGCTCCGACATGGTCAATTCACCCCTCCACTTT
D gene: .; clone size: .; V gene: TRBV5-4; J gene: TRBJ2-7; CDR3 protein: CATGKSLLREQYF; CDR3 DNA: TGTGCCACAGGGAAGTCCCTACTACGCGAGCAGTACTTC
D gene: .; clone size: once; V gene: TRBV5-1; J gene: TRBJ2-2; CDR3 protein: CASSLRDLATGELFF; CDR3 DNA: TGCGCCAGCAGCTTGAGGGACCTTGCCACCGGGGAGCTGTTTTTT
D gene: .; clone size: .; V gene: TRBV19; J gene: TRBJ1-1; CDR3 protein: CASSINEGRIAEAFF; CDR3 DNA: TGTGCCAGTAGTATAAACGAGGGAAGAATAGCTGAAGCTTTCTTT
D gene: .; clone size: .; V gene: TRBV19; J gene: TRBJ2-7; CDR3 protein: CASSMQISSYEQYF; CDR3 DNA: TGTGCCAGTAGTATGCAGATCTCCTCCTACGAGCAGTACTTC